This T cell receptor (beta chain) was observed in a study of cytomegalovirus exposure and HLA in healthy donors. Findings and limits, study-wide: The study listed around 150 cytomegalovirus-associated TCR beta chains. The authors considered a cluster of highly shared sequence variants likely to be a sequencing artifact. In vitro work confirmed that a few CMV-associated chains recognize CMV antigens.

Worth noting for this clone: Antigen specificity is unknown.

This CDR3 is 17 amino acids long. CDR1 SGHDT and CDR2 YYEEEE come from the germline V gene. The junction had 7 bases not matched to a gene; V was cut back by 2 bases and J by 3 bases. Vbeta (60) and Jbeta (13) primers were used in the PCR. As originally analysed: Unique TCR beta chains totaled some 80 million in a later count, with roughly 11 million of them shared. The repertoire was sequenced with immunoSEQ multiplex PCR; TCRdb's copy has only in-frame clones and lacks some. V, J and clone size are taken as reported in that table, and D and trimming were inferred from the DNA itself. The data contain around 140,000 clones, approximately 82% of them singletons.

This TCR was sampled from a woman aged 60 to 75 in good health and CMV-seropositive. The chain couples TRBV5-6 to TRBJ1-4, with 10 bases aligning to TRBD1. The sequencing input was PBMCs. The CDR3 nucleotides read TGTGCCAGCAGCTTATGGACAGGGGGGGCGGCTAATGAAAAACTGTTTTTT. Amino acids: CASSLWTGGAANEKLFF.